Each of the 27 T cell receptor beta chains below was sequenced from the same sample in a study of CD8 T cells in Susac syndrome. When the RNA was reverse transcribed, random hexamers were used with an input of roughly 0.45 to 1 ug. TCRdb fed the immunoSEQ multiplex PCR reads into MiXCR, producing one record per CDR3 protein. The table lists 150,000 to 160,000 distinct CDR3 sequences, around 96% of them singletons, with 0.2% to 0.25% in the top ten. The sample was CD8+ T cells from PBMCs. The receptors were gathered from a human donor with multiple sclerosis.

The gene calls are TRBV7-9 and TRBJ2-7; weak D call: TRBD2 (6 bases). The V end lost 1 base, the J end lost 0 bases, and 10 bases lay between the germline ends. The CDR3 runs to 15 residues. CDR1 is SEHNR, CDR2 FQNEAQ, per germline (reference sequence). CDR3 amino acids: CASSLVEGPSYEQYF. CDR3 coding DNA: TGTGCCAGCAGCTTAGTGGAGGGACCCTCCTACGAGCAGTACTTC.

CDR3 loop: CASSFELASYEQYF. The CDR3 nucleotides read TGTGCCAGCAGCTTTGAACTAGCATCCTACGAGCAGTACTTC. The chain recombines TRBV11-2 with TRBJ2-7; D may be TRBD2 (6 bases). Germline V CDR1 and CDR2: SGHAT, FQNNGV. Trimming stripped 3 bases from V and 1 base from J, with 10 bases between. This CDR3 is built from 14 residues.

The V gene is TRBV4-1, the J gene TRBJ1-1; D is unresolved. The CDR3 extends over 13 amino acids. Germline CDR1 MGHRA, CDR2 YSYEKL. The V end was cut by 0 bases, the J end by 6 bases, with 8 bases between. The CDR3 bases are TGCGCCAGCAGCCAAGAGGGCCGCCCTGAAGCTTTCTTT. Amino acid sequence: CASSQEGRPEAFF.

The chain combines TRBV29-1 with TRBJ1-2, with TRBD1 as a possible D gene (6 bases). Germline CDR1 and CDR2: SQVTM and ANQGSEA. This CDR3 is 13 amino acids long. Trimming left V 6 bases short and J 8 bases short, with 19 bases between. CDR3 sequence reads: CSVAGGGRPGYTF. DNA of the CDR3: TGCAGCGTCGCAGGAGGGGGGCGGCCGGGCTACACCTTC. The full variable domain, its missing parts supplied by reference TRBV29-1 and TRBJ1-2, is SAVISQKPSRDICQRGTSLTIQCQVDSQVTMMFWYRQQPGQSLTLIATANQGSEATYESGFVIDKFPISRPNLTFSTLTVSNMSPEDSSIYLCSVAGGGRPGYTFGSGTRLTVV.

This rearrangement joins TRBV20-1 to TRBJ2-7; possibly TRBD1 for D (8 bases). Trimming pared 6 bases from V and 2 bases from J, leaving 14 bases between. The CDR3 has 13 residues. Germline V CDR1 and CDR2: DFQATT, SNEGSKA (reference sequence). CDR3 bases: TGCAGTGCACAACAGGGGGGGACCTACGAGCAGTACTTC. Amino acids: CSAQQGGTYEQYF.

Points on this clonotype: The junction does not match germline at one end; this may be a read error. The V and J genes are TRBV7-9 and TRBJ2-3; no definite D call. Per the germline V gene, CDR1 is SEHNR and CDR2 is FQNEAQ (reference sequence). This CDR3 region has 14 residues. CDR3 loop: CASSQPEPPDTQFF. The DNA for the CDR3 is TGTGCCAGCAGCCAACCTGAGCCGCCAGATACGCAGTTTTTT.

This chain uses TRBV27 with TRBJ2-1; 10 nucleotides agree with TRBD1. CDR1 is MNHEY, CDR2 SMNVEV, per germline (reference sequence). This CDR3 contains 13 residues. V lost 8 bases to trimming and J lost 5 bases; unmatched junction nucleotides: 3. CDR3 sequence: CASRTGGHNEQFF. The CDR3 bases are TGTGCCAGCCGGACAGGGGGTCACAATGAGCAGTTCTTC.

The gene calls are TRBV15 and TRBJ2-5; D unclear. From germline, CDR1 is LNHNV and CDR2 YYDKDF (reference sequence). This CDR3 contains 12 residues. V was shortened by 3 bases and J by 5 bases, with 7 bases between the two germline ends. The CDR3 loop reads CATSRVGETQYF. The CDR3 bases are TGTGCCACCAGCAGGGTAGGCGAGACCCAGTACTTC.

V gene TRBV29-1 combines with J gene TRBJ2-1; 15 bases are a match to TRBD2. The length of the CDR3 is 18 residues. The V gene end was trimmed by 3 bases and the J gene end by 0 bases; junction bases not matched to a gene: 6. The germline gives CDR1 SQVTM, CDR2 ANQGSEA. The CDR3 spells CSVEGLAGGKSSYNEQFF. The CDR3 bases are TGCAGCGTTGAGGGACTAGCGGGGGGTAAAAGCTCCTACAATGAGCAGTTCTTC.

The chain recombines TRBV29-1 with TRBJ1-1; D gene ambiguous. V gave up 2 bases and J gave up 4 bases, with 8 bases separating them. Germline V lookup: CDR1 SQVTM, CDR2 ANQGSEA. This CDR3 has 12 amino acids. The CDR3 bases are TGCAGCGTTGAATCCGGGGTCACTGAAGCTTTCTTT. This gives the protein CSVESGVTEAFF. Supplemented by reference TRBV29-1 and TRBJ1-1, the full variable domain reads SAVISQKPSRDICQRGTSLTIQCQVDSQVTMMFWYRQQPGQSLTLIATANQGSEATYESGFVIDKFPISRPNLTFSTLTVSNMSPEDSSIYLCSVESGVTEAFFGQGTRLTVV.

The chain uses TRBV4-1 and TRBJ1-2, with a weak D call TRBD1 (6 bases). Trimming cost V 7 bases and J 4 bases, with 13 bases left between them. The CDR3 has 13 amino acids. CDR1 and CDR2 (germline): MGHRA, YSYEKL. CDR3 nucleotides: TGCGCCAGCACCGGGGGGGGGCCCTATGGCTACACCTTC. Translation gives CASTGGGPYGYTF.

Concerning this clonotype itself: The junction shows a germline mismatch at one end, possibly a read error. The gene calls are TRBV7-7 and TRBJ2-1; the D is unclear. The CDR3 loop spans 14 amino acids. The germline gives CDR1 SSHAT, CDR2 FNYEAQ (reference sequence). The chain's CDR3 is CASSLDQDDNEQFF. CDR3 in DNA: TGTGCTAGCAGCTTAGATCAAGACGACAATGAGCAGTTCTTC.

The rearrangement links TRBV20-1 to TRBJ1-2, with D perhaps matching TRBD1 (6 bases). CDR1 is DFQATT and CDR2 is SNEGSKA in the germline V gene (reference sequence). V was shortened by 5 bases and J by 2 bases, with 33 bases between the two germline ends. The CDR3 is 20 amino acids. CDR3 sequence: CSAFYQPQGARAGENYGYTF. In DNA, the CDR3 is TGCAGTGCTTTCTATCAACCACAGGGCGCGCGGGCCGGGGAGAACTATGGCTACACCTTC.

The chain recombines TRBV3-1 with TRBJ1-2; D remains ambiguous. This CDR3 is built from 12 residues. The germline V and J ends were trimmed by 0 bases and 6 bases, with 5 bases remaining between them. Germline CDR1 LGHDT, CDR2 YNNKEL (reference sequence). The CDR3 coding sequence is TGTGCCAGCAGCCAAGATTATAATGGCTACACCTTC. This sequence encodes CASSQDYNGYTF.

This clonotype was detected only once. The chain links TRBV5-1 to TRBJ2-3; 7 nucleotides match TRBD2. V was clipped by 3 bases and J by 0 bases; unmatched bases: 10. Germline CDR1 SGHRS, CDR2 YFSETQ. The CDR3 runs 17 residues. CDR3 loop: CASSSFSSGTSTDTQYF. In DNA, the CDR3 is TGCGCCAGCAGCTCATTTAGCAGCGGGACTAGCACAGATACGCAGTATTTT.

The chain uses TRBV9 and TRBJ1-3, with D hard to call. The germline V and J ends were trimmed by 7 bases and 4 bases, with 3 bases remaining between them. Germline CDR1 reads SGDLS; CDR2 reads YYNGEE. The CDR3 sequence is 10 residues long. The CDR3 bases are TGTGCCAGCGCCGGAAACACCATATATTTT. Residues: CASAGNTIYF.

The chain combines TRBV11-3 with TRBJ2-5; 7 nucleotides match TRBD2. With V trimmed by 2 bases and J by 8 bases, 5 bases remained unmatched. This CDR3 spans 13 amino acids. Per germline, CDR1 SGHNT and CDR2 YENEEA. The DNA of the CDR3 is TGTGCCAGCAGCTTACGGACGGGGGGTACCCAGTACTTC. It codes for CASSLRTGGTQYF.

The V gene is TRBV4-3, the J gene TRBJ2-1; TRBD2 matches 15 bases. Trimming cost V 3 bases and J 2 bases; bases outside gene matches: 2. The CDR3 spans 17 residues. Germline lookup yields CDR1 LGHNA and CDR2 YSLEER. CDR3 sequence: CASSHGLAGGPYNEQFF. In DNA, the CDR3 is TGCGCCAGCAGCCACGGACTAGCGGGGGGGCCCTACAATGAGCAGTTCTTC.

V and J are TRBV3-1 and TRBJ2-3, with D perhaps matching TRBD1 or TRBD2 (5 bases each). CDR3 length equals 14 residues. The V gene lost 4 bases and the J gene lost 6 bases, with 14 bases spanning the gap. Germline lookup yields CDR1 LGHDT and CDR2 YNNKEL (reference sequence). CDR3 DNA: TGTGCCAGCAGCCTGGTGGGGGTCGTGGATACGCAGTATTTT. Its translation: CASSLVGVVDTQYF.

The V and J genes are TRBV7-9 and TRBJ2-7; D is uncertain. Germline V CDR1 and CDR2: SEHNR, FQNEAQ (reference sequence). Trimming stripped 2 bases from V and 5 bases from J, with 10 bases between. The CDR3 sequence is 13 residues long. The CDR3 DNA reads TGTGCCAGCAGCTTAAGGCAGGTCGACGAGCAGTACTTC. It specifies CASSLRQVDEQYF.

The J gene is TRBJ2-5, the V gene TRBV4-1, with no clear D. The V end lost 1 base, the J end lost 2 bases, and 8 bases lay between the germline ends. Germline-derived CDR1 and CDR2 are MGHRA and YSYEKL. This CDR3 has 14 residues. CDR3: CASSQGSRQETQYF. DNA of the CDR3: TGCGCCAGCAGCCAAGGCTCCCGGCAAGAGACCCAGTACTTC.

The chain employs TRBV9 and TRBJ2-1; D gene uncertain. Germline assignment: CDR1 SGDLS and CDR2 YYNGEE. Trimming stripped 4 bases from V and 11 bases from J, with 10 bases between. The CDR3 runs to 11 residues. CDR3 bases: TGTGCCAGCAGCTCCTCGCGGCAGCAGTTCTTC. It yields the protein CASSSSRQQFF.

This chain joins TRBV2 and TRBJ2-7; maybe TRBD1 (6 bases). Between the trimmed V and J ends, which lost 6 bases and 1 base, there was a span of 10 bases. The CDR3 is made up of 13 amino acids. The germline V gene encodes CDR1 SNHLY and CDR2 FYNNEI. The DNA of the CDR3 is TGTGCCAGCAGGTTAGACAGGTCCTACGAGCAGTACTTC. It codes for CASRLDRSYEQYF.

This clonotype was recorded only once. The rearrangement uses TRBV7-8 and TRBJ2-5; D is perhaps TRBD2 (5 bases). The ends were cut back, 5 bases at V and 3 bases at J, with 16 bases in the middle. Germline V gene data show CDR1 as SGHVS and CDR2 as FQNEAQ. The CDR3 extends over 15 amino acids. The CDR3 loop is CASSPRARRKETQYF. The CDR3 coding sequence is TGTGCCAGCAGCCCGAGGGCGAGGAGAAAAGAGACCCAGTACTTC.

V is TRBV27 and J is TRBJ2-7; D is undetermined. Trimming removed 6 bases from V and 3 bases from J, with 15 bases in between. The CDR3 runs to 14 residues. Per germline, CDR1 MNHEY and CDR2 SMNVEV (reference sequence). The CDR3: CASSPEPFVYEQYF. CDR3 bases: TGTGCCAGCAGCCCCGAACCGTTTGTCTACGAGCAGTACTTC.

The chain couples TRBV28 to TRBJ2-5; D not certain. V lost 11 bases and J 5 bases, leaving 21 bases between the germline ends. There are 14 residues in the CDR3. The V gene's germline CDR1 is MDHEN and CDR2 SYDVKM. The CDR3 sequence is CAGLEICPGETQYF. DNA for the CDR3: TGTGCCGGGCTTGAAATATGCCCTGGGGAGACCCAGTACTTC.

The J gene is TRBJ1-5, the V gene TRBV24-1; D might be TRBD1 (5 bases). V shed 3 bases and J shed 1 base, with 15 bases lying between them. Looked up from germline, CDR1 is KGHDR and CDR2 is SFDVKD. The CDR3 is 17 amino acids. The CDR3 loop reads CATSDRTGGDSNQPQHF. CDR3 nucleotides: TGTGCCACCAGTGATCGTACCGGAGGGGACAGCAATCAGCCCCAGCATTTT.